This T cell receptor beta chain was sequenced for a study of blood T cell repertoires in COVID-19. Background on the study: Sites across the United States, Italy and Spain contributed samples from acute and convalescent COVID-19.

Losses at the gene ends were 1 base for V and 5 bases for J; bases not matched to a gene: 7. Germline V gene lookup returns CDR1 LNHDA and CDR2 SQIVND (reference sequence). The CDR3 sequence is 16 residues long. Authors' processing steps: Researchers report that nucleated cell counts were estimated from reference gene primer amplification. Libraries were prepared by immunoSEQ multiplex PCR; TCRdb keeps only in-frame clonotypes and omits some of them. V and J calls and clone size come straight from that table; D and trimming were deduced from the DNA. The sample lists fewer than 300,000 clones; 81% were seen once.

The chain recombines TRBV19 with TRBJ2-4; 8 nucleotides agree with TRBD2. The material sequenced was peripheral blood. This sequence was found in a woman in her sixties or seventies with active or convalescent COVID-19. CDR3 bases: TGTGCCAGTAGTATAGCTCGGGGGGGGCCGGAAAACATTCAGTACTTC. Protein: CASSIARGGPENIQYF. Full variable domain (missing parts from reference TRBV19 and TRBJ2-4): DGGITQSPKYLFRKEGQNVTLSCEQNLNHDAMYWYRQDPGQGLRLIYYSQIVNDFQKGDIAEGYSVSREKKESFPLTVTSAQKNPTAFYLCASSIARGGPENIQYFGAGTRLSVL.